This T cell receptor (beta chain) originates from a study of molecular identifiers for immune sequencing clone quantification (dated 2018 in TCRdb). Context from the whole study: In a replicate experiment, RNA from about 21,000 or 97,000 naive CD8 T cells was split into five aliquots, four of which were sequenced. CD8 T cells were used in a methods study to benchmark molecular-identifier clustering-based TCR repertoire sequencing (MIDCIRS) and TCR RNA copy counting.

Naive CD8 T cell libraries were made from roughly 18,000 to 920,000 sorted cells using 10%, 30% or 50% of purified RNA. Naive CD8 T cells were FACS-sorted as CD8+CD4-CCR7+CD45RA+ on a BD FACSAria II into RLT Plus buffer. To test detection sensitivity, Jurkat RNA equivalent to under 12 TCR copies was spiked into samples of roughly 18,000-1,000,000 naive CD8 T cells. Enrichment of CD8 T cells was performed with RosetteSep CD8+ T Cell Enrichment Cocktail and Ficoll-Paque, after which ACK red cell lysis was carried out. Ten or more counts support this clonotype. Its antigen is currently not known. No per-base quality is available; no much larger clone lies one base away. Broad study findings and their caveats: Modeling estimated about 2.8 recovered TCR RNA copies per cell, compared with around 9.7 by digital PCR, which implies 30% to 35% capture efficiency. Spiked-in Jurkat TCR RNA equivalent to a single cell was reported to be detectable even among over 800,000 naive CD8 T cells. Spiked-in Jurkat TCR RNA (approximately eleven copies' worth), which is not part of the donor repertoire, was contained in the naive libraries. Clones above 20 RNA copies held over 99% of molecules in CMV-specific effector cells but under 1% in naive cells. Without barcode sub-clustering, chimeric consensus sequences inflated TCR diversity; chimeras reached as high as 47%. Highly expanded clone sizes could be underestimated because identical TCR molecules may share a barcode.

From the germline V gene, CDR1 is SQVTM and CDR2 is ANQGSEA. CDR3 length: 14 amino acids, cysteine to phenylalanine. Kept here is only the CDR3 DNA, which spans 42 bases and is read in frame from base 1. V is cut by 7 bases and J by 0 bases, and the space between the germline ends is 12 bases. Library construction relied on PCR. Sequencing relied on an Illumina HiSeq 4000. Preparation of bulk TCR libraries followed a previously described approach, with the TCR primers listed in Table S5. Purification of total RNA was performed with the Qiagen AllPrep DNA/RNA kit. Reads from multiple sequencing runs of the same library were pooled before analysis. The authors processed their data as follows. Only reads with exact TCR constant sequence were kept, trimmed to 150 nt, and grouped by their 12-nt molecular barcodes. Within each barcode group, reads were sub-clustered at a 15% Levenshtein threshold, and quality-weighted consensus sequences were built per RNA molecule. Non-functional sequences were discarded, and so were lower-count sequences lying one edit away from another sequence. Based on fitting two negative binomial distributions, any barcode sub-cluster with under 20% of the maximum read count was discarded. Starting from the raw public reads, TCRdb applied fastp trimming at Q25, assembled clones with MiXCR and retained in-frame beta chains. Every distinct CDR3 protein forms one entry, paired with its most common genes and DNA. The V and J calls reflect TCRdb's pipeline rather than the authors' work. The table for this sample lists tens of thousands of distinct CDR3 sequences; under 20% of them were counted only once. In total, the top ten clones hold roughly 0.8% of the sample.

The sequencing sample was made of naive CD8+ T cells from blood, with Jurkat cell RNA spiked in. The sample's cell subset or site label, in plain terms: FACS-sorted CD8+CD4-CCR7+CD45RA+ naive T cells. The sequence was obtained from a human donor in good health. Some libraries in this study had Jurkat cell RNA spiked in. The chain employs TRBV29-1 and TRBJ1-4; the D gene assignment is ambiguous. The DNA is as follows: TGCAGCGCTGACGGTGGAGCAACTAATGAAAAACTGTTTTTT. Its coded protein is CSADGGATNEKLFF.